The clone carrying this T cell receptor beta chain was found a few times. What it recognizes is unknown. The authors took one heparinised blood draw, averaging approximately 110 mL, from each donor. This sample is drawn from a study of beta chain features in type 1 diabetes. This CDR3 comprises 11 residues. The germline V and J ends were trimmed by 3 bases and 4 bases, with 5 bases remaining between them. The germline CDR1 and CDR2 sequences are GTSNPN and SVGIG (reference sequence). Expressed TCRB transcripts were sequenced because the entire RNA isolate underwent reverse transcription. Profiled with immunoSEQ multiplex PCR; TCRdb holds only in-frame clones, not every one. The sample records 400,000 to 600,000 clones, roughly 31% being singletons. Study-wide points: Shortening that was moderate but significant affected the TCRB CDR3s of Type 1 diabetes patients in all four CD4+ subsets.

The chain carries TRBV30 and TRBJ2-3; D is uncertain. This sequence originates from a man aged 18 to 29 in good health. Source material: naive CD4+ T cells from blood. The CDR3 DNA follows: TGTGCCTGGAGGCGGTCAGATACGCAGTATTTT. Protein sequence: CAWRRSDTQYF.